The 10 T cell receptor beta chains reported below all come from one sample, sequenced in a study of blood T cells in healthy people across ages. It was with a sample-barcoded 5' primer and a J-beta primer mix that a second PCR of about 7 to 12 cycles was run. TCRdb re-called the 5' RACE reads through MiXCR, storing one row per CDR3 protein. This sample has under 2 million distinct CDR3 sequences, with roughly a third found just once. Input material: blood. These TCRs come from a woman aged 25 to 39 in good health.

The sample holds a few counts of this clonotype. The CDR3 DNA sequence: TGCAGTGCCCAGTCCGAATCCTACAATGAGCAGTTCTTC. Amino acid sequence: CSAQSESYNEQFF. The V gene is TRBV20-1, the J gene TRBJ2-1; no clear D gene. CDR1 is DFQATT, CDR2 SNEGSKA, per germline (reference sequence). V dropped 6 bases and J dropped 1 base, with 10 bases sitting between them. The CDR3 covers 13 residues.

The chain is built from TRBV27 and TRBJ1-4; D might be TRBD1 (6 bases). Germline CDR1 reads MNHEY; CDR2 reads SMNVEV (reference sequence). The V gene lost 5 bases and the J gene lost 7 bases, with 17 bases spanning the gap. The CDR3 length is 15 residues. CDR3 sequence (DNA): TGTGCCAGCAGTCCCGCGGGGGGGCTGTTTGAAAAACTGTTTTTT. Translated: CASSPAGGLFEKLFF. Full variable domain (missing parts from reference TRBV27 and TRBJ1-4): EAQVTQNPRYLITVTGKKLTVTCSQNMNHEYMSWYRQDPGLGLRQIYYSMNVEVTDKGDVPEGYKVSRKEKRNFPLILESPSPNQTSLYFCASSPAGGLFEKLFFGSGTQLSVL.

The genes are TRBV29-1 and TRBJ1-2; 9 nucleotides line up with TRBD1. V lost 4 bases to trimming and J lost 8 bases; unmatched junction nucleotides: 8. CDR1 and CDR2 (germline): SQVTM, ANQGSEA. This CDR3 region has 13 residues. The CDR3: CSVGGQGGRGYTF. Written as DNA, the CDR3 is TGCAGCGTTGGGGGACAGGGCGGTAGGGGCTACACCTTC.

CDR3 sequence: CASSLEYGASQETQYF. CDR3 DNA sequence: TGTGCCAGCAGCTTAGAATATGGGGCCTCTCAAGAGACCCAGTACTTC. This rearrangement joins TRBV7-9 to TRBJ2-5, with D possibly matching TRBD1 (5 bases). V lost 1 base to trimming and J lost 2 bases, with 14 bases between them. Germline-derived CDR1 and CDR2 are SEHNR and FQNEAQ (reference sequence). The CDR3 covers 16 residues.

The chain links TRBV6-5 to TRBJ2-7, with D possibly being TRBD1 (6 bases). TRBJ2-5 explains the end of the DNA better; the J call may be wrong. The germline gives CDR1 MNHEY, CDR2 SVGAGI. The length of the CDR3 is 15 residues. The CDR3 DNA reads as TGTGCCAGCAGTTACTCGCCCAGGGGCTCGGAGACCCAGTACTTC. Translated: CASSYSPRGSETQYF.

Concerning this clonotype: A much larger clone is a single base away; this may be a read error. This chain uses TRBV4-1 with TRBJ2-1; weak D call: TRBD2 (6 bases). The CDR3 runs to 13 residues. CDR1 is MGHRA, CDR2 YSYEKL, per germline. The CDR3 loop reads CASGQDHGGEQFF. CDR3 bases: TGCGCCAGCGGCCAAGATCACGGGGGTGAGCAGTTCTTC.

This clonotype was picked up a small number of times. The chain combines TRBV4-2 with TRBJ2-3; 7 positions match TRBD2. CDR1 LGHNA and CDR2 YNFKEQ come from the germline V gene. The CDR3 is 15 amino acids. Trimming cost V 1 base and J 0 bases; bases outside gene matches: 1. The CDR3 DNA reads as TGTGCCAGCAGCCAAGTTAGCGGGAGCACAGATACGCAGTATTTT. This sequence encodes CASSQVSGSTDTQYF.

Only a few counts were recorded for this clonotype. V usage is TRBV6-2 or TRBV6-3 and J usage is TRBJ1-2; D unresolved. Germline lookup yields CDR1 MNHEY and CDR2 SVGEGT. The CDR3 extends over 18 amino acids. The V gene lost 7 bases and the J gene lost 3 bases, with 27 bases spanning the gap. This CDR3 reads CASTPLSGVEIVDYGYTF. The CDR3 nucleotides read TGTGCCAGCACACCTCTTTCTGGGGTGGAGATCGTAGACTATGGCTACACCTTC.

The J gene is TRBJ2-3, the V gene TRBV9; 8 nucleotides agree with TRBD2. Looked up from germline, CDR1 is SGDLS and CDR2 is YYNGEE. This CDR3 contains 16 residues. Trimming at V came to 4 bases and at J to 2 bases, leaving 9 bases not matched to a gene. The CDR3 loop is CASSPPQAGVTDTQYF. CDR3 bases: TGTGCCAGCAGCCCCCCACAAGCGGGGGTCACAGATACGCAGTATTTT.

V gene TRBV7-8 combines with J gene TRBJ2-7; D gene uncertain. V lost 5 bases to trimming and J lost 4 bases, with 15 bases between them. Germline CDR1 SGHVS, CDR2 FQNEAQ. This CDR3 contains 14 residues. CDR3 protein: CASSPLWAEYEQYF. The CDR3 nucleotides are TGTGCCAGCAGCCCCCTGTGGGCGGAGTACGAGCAGTACTTC.